The 16 T cell receptor beta chains below all came from one sample that was sequenced in a study of vaccination and CD4 T cells after COVID-19. The study sequenced cultured CD4+ T cell DNA using the Oncomine TCR Beta short-read assay. Each CDR3 protein is one row after TCRdb ran MiXCR on the PCR reads. The top ten clones hold about an eighth of a sample with some 21,000 distinct CDR3 sequences, 60% of them seen once. Treatment: approximately 9-day PBMC culture with coronavirus spike peptide pools or control peptides (ViraFEST assay). Antigens for these TCRs are unknown. The starting material was CD4+ T cells from blood, cultured in vitro, obtained after SARS-CoV-2 vaccination. All receptors come from a human donor who received a COVID-19 vaccine.

This clonotype has a handful of counts. This rearrangement joins TRBV6-1 to TRBJ1-1; perhaps TRBD1 as D (5 bases). Germline V gene lookup returns CDR1 MNHNS and CDR2 SASEGT. The CDR3 sequence is 15 residues long. Deletions cut 5 bases from V and 7 bases from J, with 20 bases between. This CDR3 is CASSTTGTWRVEAFF. The CDR3 DNA reads as TGTGCCAGCAGTACTACCGGGACCTGGAGGGTTGAAGCTTTCTTT.

This clonotype has a handful of counts. This chain connects TRBV12-5 to TRBJ2-3, with TRBD1 matching 9 bases. The CDR3 totals 14 residues. Per germline, CDR1 LGHNT and CDR2 FRNRAP. Unmatched junction bases numbered 2, after V lost 2 bases and J lost 5 bases. CDR3 region: CASGLTGGLDTQYF. CDR3 sequence (DNA): TGTGCTAGTGGTTTGACAGGGGGCTTAGATACGCAGTATTTT.

The chain combines TRBV12-3 or TRBV12-4 with TRBJ1-1; D is ambiguous. Between the trimmed V and J ends, which lost 11 bases and 6 bases, there was a span of 28 bases. The CDR3 spans 16 residues. CDR3 in DNA: TGTGCCGCCAGCAAGGTTTACCAATGGACCTACGCTGAAGCTTTCTTT. Encoded protein: CAASKVYQWTYAEAFF.

CDR3 sequence: CASRSRNEQFF. The CDR3 DNA follows: TGTGCCAGCAGGAGCCGCAATGAGCAGTTCTTC. This chain joins TRBV2 and TRBJ2-1; D is undetermined. This CDR3 is built from 11 residues. Looked up from germline, CDR1 is SNHLY and CDR2 is FYNNEI. Between the trimmed V and J ends, which lost 6 bases and 6 bases, there was a span of 6 bases.

The chain combines TRBV30 with TRBJ2-5; 8 bases match TRBD1. Germline V gives CDR1 GTSNPN, CDR2 SVGIG (reference sequence). There are 15 residues in the CDR3. The ends lost 0 bases at V and 4 bases at J; junction bases unmatched: 7. The CDR3 coding sequence is TGTGCCTGGAGTGTCGGAACCGGGACAGGAGAGACCCAGTACTTC. It codes for CAWSVGTGTGETQYF.

The chain's CDR3 is CASSLGGHGYTF. CDR3 DNA: TGTGCCAGCAGCTTAGGGGGCCATGGCTACACCTTC. This chain connects TRBV7-9 to TRBJ1-2; TRBD1 might be the D (5 bases). V lost 1 base and J lost 6, with 6 bases in between. The CDR3 contains 12 residues. Germline V CDR1 and CDR2: SEHNR, FQNEAQ (reference sequence).

CDR3 sequence reads: CASQGADTQYF. CDR3 in DNA: TGTGCCAGCCAGGGGGCAGATACGCAGTATTTT. The chain uses TRBV6-1 and TRBJ2-3, with 7 bases aligning to TRBD1. Germline-derived CDR1 and CDR2 are MNHNS and SASEGT. Trimming cost V 8 bases and J 4 bases; bases outside gene matches: 0. This CDR3 comprises 11 residues.

The chain links TRBV24-1 to TRBJ2-1; 7 bases line up with TRBD1. This CDR3 region has 16 residues. The V gene end was trimmed by 3 bases and the J gene end by 3 bases; junction bases not matched to a gene: 7. Germline CDR1 KGHDR, CDR2 SFDVKD. CDR3 DNA sequence: TGTGCCACCAGTGATCCGAGGGGGCCCCGCTACAATGAGCAGTTCTTC. Protein: CATSDPRGPRYNEQFF.

The chain combines TRBV6-1 with TRBJ2-5, with 7 bases identical to TRBD1. The CDR3 loop spans 13 amino acids. CDR1 and CDR2 from the germline V gene are MNHNS and SASEGT. V lost 6 bases, J lost 4 bases, and 5 bases stayed unmatched. CDR3 region: CASRRQGSETQYF. CDR3 nucleotide sequence: TGTGCCAGCAGACGACAGGGATCAGAGACCCAGTACTTC.

The table lists this clonotype with a few counts. V usage is TRBV6-1 and J usage is TRBJ1-3; a possible D gene is TRBD1 (6 bases). Germline CDR1 MNHNS, CDR2 SASEGT. The V gene lost 6 bases and the J gene lost 4 bases, with 13 bases spanning the gap. The CDR3 is 14 residues long. The chain's CDR3 is CASRDQGKGNTIYF. The CDR3 DNA reads as TGTGCCAGCAGGGACCAGGGGAAAGGAAACACCATATATTTT.

The V call is TRBV20-1, the J call TRBJ2-5; no clear D. The germline V gene has CDR1 DFQATT and CDR2 SNEGSKA (reference sequence). The CDR3 totals 13 residues. Trimming removed 2 bases at V and 5 bases at J, with 12 bases between. CDR3 region: CSARFTNRETQYF. Here the CDR3 DNA reads TGCAGTGCTAGATTCACAAATAGGGAGACCCAGTACTTC.

By proportion, this clonotype is medium-sized. The chain employs TRBV20-1 and TRBJ2-3; 9 bases align to TRBD2. The V segment lost 2 bases and the J segment 3 bases; nucleotides outside the gene matches: 3. Germline CDR1 reads DFQATT; CDR2 reads SNEGSKA (reference sequence). The CDR3 totals 14 residues. CDR3 bases: TGCAGTGCTAGAAAGCGGGGGGTTACAGATACGCAGTATTTT. Its translation is CSARKRGVTDTQYF.

The rearrangement links TRBV10-3 to TRBJ2-2; 7 nucleotides match TRBD1. CDR1 is ENHRY, CDR2 SYGVKD, per germline. The trim removed 4 bases at V and 1 base at J, leaving 3 bases unmatched. There are 15 residues in the CDR3. Written as DNA, the CDR3 is TGTGCCATCAGTGGTAGGGACAGGAACACCGGGGAGCTGTTTTTT. Protein: CAISGRDRNTGELFF.

The V gene is TRBV15, the J gene TRBJ1-4; D uncertain. Trimming stripped 0 bases from V and 8 bases from J, with 22 bases between. In germline, CDR1 is LNHNV, CDR2 YYDKDF (reference sequence). The CDR3 has 18 residues. CDR3 in DNA: TGTGCCACCAGCAGAGATCGAGGAACGAGTGACCTCCGCGAAAAACTGTTTTTT. It yields the protein CATSRDRGTSDLREKLFF.

V and J are TRBV6-1 and TRBJ1-1, with 9 bases matching TRBD1. Losses at the gene ends were 6 bases for V and 4 bases for J; bases not matched to a gene: 12. The CDR3 covers 16 residues. The germline gives CDR1 MNHNS, CDR2 SASEGT. In DNA form, the CDR3 reads TGTGCCAGCAGCCTAGGAGGGGACAGGGTATTCACTGAAGCTTTCTTT. Residues: CASSLGGDRVFTEAFF.

The chain uses TRBV19 and TRBJ1-2; TRBD1 aligns across 7 bases. There are 14 residues in the CDR3. The germline V gene encodes CDR1 LNHDA and CDR2 SQIVND (reference sequence). V was pared by 5 bases and J by 8 bases, with 11 bases of the junction left unmatched. The CDR3 DNA reads as TGTGCCAGTAGTGCCGGGACAGCTGGGAGGGGCTACACCTTC. Protein sequence: CASSAGTAGRGYTF.